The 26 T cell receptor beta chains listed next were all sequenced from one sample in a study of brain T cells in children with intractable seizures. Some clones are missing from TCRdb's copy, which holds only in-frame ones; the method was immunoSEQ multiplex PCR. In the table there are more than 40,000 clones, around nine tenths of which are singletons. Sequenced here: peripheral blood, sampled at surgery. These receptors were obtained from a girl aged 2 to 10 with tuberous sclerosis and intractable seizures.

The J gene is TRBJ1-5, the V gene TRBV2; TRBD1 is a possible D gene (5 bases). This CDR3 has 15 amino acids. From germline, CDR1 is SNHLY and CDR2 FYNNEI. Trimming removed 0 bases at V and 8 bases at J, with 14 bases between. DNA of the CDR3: TGTGCCAGCAGTGAAGCGCTTGAGGGGAGTGAGCCCCAGCATTTT. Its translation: CASSEALEGSEPQHF. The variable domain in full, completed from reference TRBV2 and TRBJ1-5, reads EPEVTQTPSHQVTQMGQEVILRCVPISNHLYFYWYRQILGQKVEFLVSFYNNEISEKSEIFDDQFSVERPDGSNFTLKIRSTKLEDSAMYFCASSEALEGSEPQHFGDGTRLSIL.

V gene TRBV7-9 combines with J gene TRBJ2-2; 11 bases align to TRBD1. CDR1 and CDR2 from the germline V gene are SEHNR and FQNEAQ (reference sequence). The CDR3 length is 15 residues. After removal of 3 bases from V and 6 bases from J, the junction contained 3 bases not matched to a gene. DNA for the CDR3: TGTGCCAGCAGCTTTAAGGGACAGGGGGCCGGGGAGCTGTTTTTT. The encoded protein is CASSFKGQGAGELFF.

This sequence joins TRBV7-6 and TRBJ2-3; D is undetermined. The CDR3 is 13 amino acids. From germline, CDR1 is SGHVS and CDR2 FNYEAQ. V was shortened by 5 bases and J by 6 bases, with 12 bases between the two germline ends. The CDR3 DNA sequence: TGTGCCAGCAGCCAAAGGGTACCCGATACGCAGTATTTT. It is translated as CASSQRVPDTQYF.

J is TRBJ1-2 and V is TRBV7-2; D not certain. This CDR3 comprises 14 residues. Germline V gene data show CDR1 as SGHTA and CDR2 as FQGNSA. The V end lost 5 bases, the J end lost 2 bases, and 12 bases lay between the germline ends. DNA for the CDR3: TGTGCCAGCAGCCCCCCATCTGGGAACTATGGCTACACCTTC. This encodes CASSPPSGNYGYTF.

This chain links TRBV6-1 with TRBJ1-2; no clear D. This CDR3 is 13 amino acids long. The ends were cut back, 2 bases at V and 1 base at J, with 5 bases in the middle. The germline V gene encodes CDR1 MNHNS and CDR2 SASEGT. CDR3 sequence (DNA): TGTGCCAGCAGTGAAATAAGTAACTATGGCTACACCTTC. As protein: CASSEISNYGYTF.

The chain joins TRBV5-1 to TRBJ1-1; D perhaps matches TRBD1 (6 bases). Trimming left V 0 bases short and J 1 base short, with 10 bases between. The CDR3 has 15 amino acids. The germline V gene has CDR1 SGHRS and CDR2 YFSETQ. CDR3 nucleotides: TGCGCCAGCAGCTTGGAGCCGGGGGCGAACACTGAAGCTTTCTTT. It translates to CASSLEPGANTEAFF.

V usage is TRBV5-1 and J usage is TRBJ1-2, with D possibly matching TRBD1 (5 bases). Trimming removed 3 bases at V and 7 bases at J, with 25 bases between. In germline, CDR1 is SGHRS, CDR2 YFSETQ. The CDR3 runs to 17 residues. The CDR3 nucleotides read TGCGCCAGCAGCTCCAGCCAGGGTCCCCCCCTAATGTCTGGCTACACCTTC. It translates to CASSSSQGPPLMSGYTF.

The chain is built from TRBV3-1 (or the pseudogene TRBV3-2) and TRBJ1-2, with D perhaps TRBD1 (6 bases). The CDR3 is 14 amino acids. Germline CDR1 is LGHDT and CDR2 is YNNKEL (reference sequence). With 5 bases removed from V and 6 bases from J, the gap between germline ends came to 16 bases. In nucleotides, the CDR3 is TGTGCCAGCAGCGAAGGGGGTGAGTTTGATGGCTACACCTTC. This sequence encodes CASSEGGEFDGYTF.

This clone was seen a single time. The CDR3 sequence is CASSRNPDLYNEQFF. The CDR3 nucleotides are TGCGCCAGCAGTCGGAATCCCGACTTATACAATGAGCAGTTCTTC. The rearrangement joins TRBV23-1 to TRBJ2-1; D is unresolved. TRBV23-1 is an ORF, and what it does is uncertain. The V end was cut by 4 bases, the J end by 4 bases, with 14 bases between. This CDR3 contains 15 residues.

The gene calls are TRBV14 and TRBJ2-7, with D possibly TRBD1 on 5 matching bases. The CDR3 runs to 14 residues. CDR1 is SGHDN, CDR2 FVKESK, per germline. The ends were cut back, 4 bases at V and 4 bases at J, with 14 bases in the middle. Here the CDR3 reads CASSPLDRGYEQYF. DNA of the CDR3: TGTGCCAGCAGCCCCCTTGATAGGGGTTACGAGCAGTACTTC.

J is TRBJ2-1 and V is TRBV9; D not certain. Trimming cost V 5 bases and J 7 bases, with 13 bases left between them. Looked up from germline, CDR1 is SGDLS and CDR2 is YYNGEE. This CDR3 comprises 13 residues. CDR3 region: CASSAAPGNEQFF. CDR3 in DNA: TGTGCCAGCAGTGCCGCCCCTGGGAATGAGCAGTTCTTC.

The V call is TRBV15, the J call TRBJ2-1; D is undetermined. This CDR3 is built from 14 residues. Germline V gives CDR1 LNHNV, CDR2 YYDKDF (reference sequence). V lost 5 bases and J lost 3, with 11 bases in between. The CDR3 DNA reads TGTGCCACCAGCGGCCTAAAAAGCTACAATGAGCAGTTCTTC. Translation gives CATSGLKSYNEQFF.

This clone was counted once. CDR3 in amino acids: CARSWDPNQPQHF. CDR3 DNA: TGTGCCAGGTCATGGGACCCAAATCAGCCCCAGCATTTT. The chain couples TRBV2 to TRBJ1-5, with a possible D match to TRBD1 (5 bases). With 9 bases removed from V and 4 bases from J, the gap between germline ends came to 13 bases. Germline V gene sequence: CDR1 SNHLY, CDR2 FYNNEI. There are 13 residues in the CDR3.

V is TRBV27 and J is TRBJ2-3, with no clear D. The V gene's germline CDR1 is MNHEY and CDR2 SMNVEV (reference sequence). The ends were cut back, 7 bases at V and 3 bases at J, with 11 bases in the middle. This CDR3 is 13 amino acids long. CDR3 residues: CASTSLDTDTQYF. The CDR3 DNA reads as TGTGCCAGCACCTCTTTGGATACAGATACGCAGTATTTT.

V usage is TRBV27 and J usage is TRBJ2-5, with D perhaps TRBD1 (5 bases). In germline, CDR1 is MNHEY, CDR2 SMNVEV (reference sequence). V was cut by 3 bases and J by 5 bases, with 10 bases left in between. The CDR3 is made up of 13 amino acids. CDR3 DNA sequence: TGTGCCAGCAGTTTGTGGCAGGGTGAGACCCAGTACTTC. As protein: CASSLWQGETQYF.

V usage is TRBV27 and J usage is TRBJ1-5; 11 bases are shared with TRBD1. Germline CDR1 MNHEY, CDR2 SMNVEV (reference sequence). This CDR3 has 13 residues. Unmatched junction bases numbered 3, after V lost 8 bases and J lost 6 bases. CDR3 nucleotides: TGTGCCAGCCGGACAGGGGGCGGTCAGCCCCAGCATTTT. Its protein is CASRTGGGQPQHF.

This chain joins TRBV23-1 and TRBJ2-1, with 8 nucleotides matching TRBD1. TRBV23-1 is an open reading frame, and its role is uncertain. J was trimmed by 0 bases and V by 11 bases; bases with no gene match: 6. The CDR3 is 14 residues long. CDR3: CAVITGGSYNEQFF. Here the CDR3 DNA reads TGCGCCGTCATCACAGGGGGCTCCTACAATGAGCAGTTCTTC.

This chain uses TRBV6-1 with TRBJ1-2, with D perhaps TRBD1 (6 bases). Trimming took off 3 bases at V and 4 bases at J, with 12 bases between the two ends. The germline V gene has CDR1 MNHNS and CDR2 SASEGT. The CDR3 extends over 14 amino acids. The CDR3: CASSETDRRYGYTF. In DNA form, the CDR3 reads TGTGCCAGCAGTGAGACGGACAGACGCTATGGCTACACCTTC.

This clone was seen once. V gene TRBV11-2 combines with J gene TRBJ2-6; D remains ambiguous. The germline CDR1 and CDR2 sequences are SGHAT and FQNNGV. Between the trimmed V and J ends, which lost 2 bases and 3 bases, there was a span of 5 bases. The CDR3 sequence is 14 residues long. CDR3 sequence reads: CASSLRVGANVLTF. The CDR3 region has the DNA TGTGCCAGCAGCTTAAGGGTTGGGGCCAACGTCCTGACTTTC.

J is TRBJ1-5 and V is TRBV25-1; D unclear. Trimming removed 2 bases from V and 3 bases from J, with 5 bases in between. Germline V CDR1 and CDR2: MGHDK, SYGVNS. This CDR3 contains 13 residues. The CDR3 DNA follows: TGTGCCAGCAGTGAAGGGTTCAATCAGCCCCAGCATTTT. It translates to CASSEGFNQPQHF.

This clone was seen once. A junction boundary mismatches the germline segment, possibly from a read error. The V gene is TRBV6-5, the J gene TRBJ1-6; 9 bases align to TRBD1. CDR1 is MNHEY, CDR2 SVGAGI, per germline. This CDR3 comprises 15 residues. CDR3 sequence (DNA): TGTGCCGGCAGGGACAGGGTAACCTATAATTCACCCCTCCACTTT. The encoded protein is CAGRDRVTYNSPLHF.

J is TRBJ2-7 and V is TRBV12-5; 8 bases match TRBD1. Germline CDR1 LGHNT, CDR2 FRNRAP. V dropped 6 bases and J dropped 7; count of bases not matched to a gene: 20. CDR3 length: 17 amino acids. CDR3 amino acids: CASGRERKQGALEEQYV. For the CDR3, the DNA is TGTGCTAGTGGACGAGAACGGAAGCAGGGGGCGTTGGAGGAGCAGTACGTC.

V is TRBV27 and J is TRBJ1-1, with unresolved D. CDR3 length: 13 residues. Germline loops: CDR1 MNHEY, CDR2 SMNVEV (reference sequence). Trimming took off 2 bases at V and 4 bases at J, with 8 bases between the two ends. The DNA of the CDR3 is TGTGCCAGCAGTTTAGTAAGGGCCACTGAAGCTTTCTTT. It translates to CASSLVRATEAFF.

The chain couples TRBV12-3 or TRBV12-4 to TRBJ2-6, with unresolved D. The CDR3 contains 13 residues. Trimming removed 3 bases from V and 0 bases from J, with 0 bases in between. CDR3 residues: CASSFSGANVLTF. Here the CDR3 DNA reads TGTGCCAGCAGTTTCTCTGGGGCCAACGTCCTGACTTTC.

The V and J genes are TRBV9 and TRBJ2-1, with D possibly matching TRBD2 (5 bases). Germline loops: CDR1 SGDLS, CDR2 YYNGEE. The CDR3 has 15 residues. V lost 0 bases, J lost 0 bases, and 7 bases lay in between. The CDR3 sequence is CASSVVTSSYNEQFF. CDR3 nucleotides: TGTGCCAGCAGCGTAGTAACTAGCTCCTACAATGAGCAGTTCTTC. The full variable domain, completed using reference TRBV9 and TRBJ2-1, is DSGVTQTPKHLITATGQRVTLRCSPRSGDLSVYWYQQSLDQGLQFLIQYYNGEERAKGNILERFSAQQFPDLHSELNLSSLELGDSALYFCASSVVTSSYNEQFFGPGTRLTVL.

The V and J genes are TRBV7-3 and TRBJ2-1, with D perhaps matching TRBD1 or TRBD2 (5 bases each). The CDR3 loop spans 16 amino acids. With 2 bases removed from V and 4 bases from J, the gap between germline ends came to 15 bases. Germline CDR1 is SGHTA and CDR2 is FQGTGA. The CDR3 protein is CASSLSSGLPYNEQFF. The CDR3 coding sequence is TGTGCCAGCAGCTTATCGTCGGGGCTACCATACAATGAGCAGTTCTTC.